Below, 14 T cell receptor beta chains from the same sample are listed, as sequenced in a study of T cells in Graves' hyperthyroidism and ophthalmopathy. RNA transcripts yielded amplified TCR beta CDR3 regions. During a first-round RT-PCR of the TCR CDR3, the HTBI primer set was used. TCRdb processed the multiplex PCR reads anew with MiXCR; each CDR3 protein has one entry. The sample records a few hundred thousand distinct CDR3 sequences, roughly 19% being singletons. Sequenced material: blood. Source of these receptors: a man aged 50-60 years with Graves' ophthalmopathy.

This clonotype was recorded many times. J is TRBJ2-7 and V is TRBV11-2; the D gene is possibly TRBD2 (6 bases). The ends were cut back, 1 base at V and 3 bases at J, with 13 bases in the middle. The CDR3 length is 15 residues. CDR1 is SGHAT, CDR2 FQNNGV, per germline. CDR3 amino acids: CASSLAAGRLYEQYF. DNA for the CDR3: TGTGCCAGCAGCTTAGCCGCGGGACGGCTCTACGAGCAGTACTTC.

This clonotype appeared many times. The J gene is TRBJ2-2, the V gene TRBV14, with D uncertain. The V and J ends lost 8 bases and 1 base respectively, with 8 bases between them. The CDR3 extends over 13 amino acids. Germline V CDR1 and CDR2: SGHDN, FVKESK. CDR3 sequence (DNA): TGTGCCAGCTCACGAGTGAACACCGGGGAGCTGTTTTTT. This sequence encodes CASSRVNTGELFF.

The chain couples TRBV4-1 to TRBJ2-7; TRBD1 or TRBD2 may be the D gene (6 bases each). Germline V gene sequence: CDR1 MGHRA, CDR2 YSYEKL. The CDR3 runs 19 residues. The germline V and J ends were trimmed by 0 bases and 0 bases, with 21 bases remaining between them. The CDR3 reads CASSQDGTRGRISSYEQYF. The CDR3 region has the DNA TGCGCCAGCAGCCAAGATGGGACTCGGGGGCGGATAAGCTCCTACGAGCAGTACTTC.

In its sample, this clonotype was seen many times. This chain links TRBV18 with TRBJ2-1; 9 positions match TRBD2. Germline V gene lookup returns CDR1 KGHSH and CDR2 LQKENI. This CDR3 comprises 16 residues. V trimming: 5 bases; J trimming: 4 bases; junction bases outside the gene matches: 9. The CDR3 reads CASSVPGLARYNEQFF. For the CDR3, the DNA is TGTGCCAGCTCAGTACCGGGACTAGCACGGTACAATGAGCAGTTCTTC. Full variable domain (remainder filled in from reference TRBV18 and TRBJ2-1): NAGVMQNPRHLVRRRGQEARLRCSPMKGHSHVYWYRQLPEEGLKFMVYLQKENIIDESGMPKERFSAEFPKEGPSILRIQQVVRGDSAAYFCASSVPGLARYNEQFFGPGTRLTVL.

This clonotype was found a few times. J is TRBJ2-7 and V is TRBV5-1, with D uncertain. The V gene's germline CDR1 is SGHRS and CDR2 YFSETQ. Trimming pared 0 bases from V and 3 bases from J, leaving 10 bases between. This CDR3 has 14 amino acids. The CDR3 sequence is CASSLDSSLYEQYF. The DNA of the CDR3 is TGCGCCAGCAGCTTGGATAGTAGTCTCTACGAGCAGTACTTC.

This clonotype occurred many times. The chain employs TRBV6-6 and TRBJ2-7; 7 bases line up with TRBD1. Trimming removed 0 bases from V and 7 bases from J; junction bases left unmatched: 12. The CDR3 is 16 residues long. Germline V gene lookup returns CDR1 MNHNY and CDR2 SVGAGI (reference sequence). The CDR3 here is CASSYSMSEGAREQYF. DNA of the CDR3: TGTGCCAGCAGTTACTCTATGTCAGAGGGGGCTAGAGAGCAGTACTTC.

This clonotype appeared many times. The V call is TRBV11-2, the J call TRBJ2-3; 10 bases fit TRBD2. Germline CDR1 reads SGHAT; CDR2 reads FQNNGV. The CDR3 sequence is 15 residues long. The trim removed 0 bases at V and 12 bases at J, leaving 9 bases unmatched. CDR3 amino acids: CASSLDGGLAGAQYF. DNA of the CDR3: TGTGCCAGCAGCTTAGATGGAGGGCTAGCGGGAGCACAGTATTTT. Full variable domain (missing parts from reference TRBV11-2 and TRBJ2-3): EAGVAQSPRYKIIEKRQSVAFWCNPISGHATLYWYQQILGQGPKLLIQFQNNGVVDDSQLPKDRFSAERLKGVDSTLKIQPAKLEDSAVYLCASSLDGGLAGAQYFGPGTRLTVL.

The sample holds many counts of this clonotype. The chain carries TRBV30 and TRBJ2-3; D remains ambiguous. The V end lost 2 bases, the J end lost 4 bases, and 7 bases lay between the germline ends. Per the germline V gene, CDR1 is GTSNPN and CDR2 is SVGIG (reference sequence). CDR3 length equals 12 residues. The chain's CDR3 is CAWSRSPDTQYF. For the CDR3, the DNA is TGTGCCTGGAGTCGCAGTCCAGATACGCAGTATTTT.

The chain uses TRBV7-9 and TRBJ2-5, with 7 bases aligning to TRBD2. The V gene's germline CDR1 is SEHNR and CDR2 FQNEAQ (reference sequence). Unmatched junction bases numbered 5, after V lost 2 bases and J lost 5 bases. The CDR3 is 14 amino acids. CDR3 in DNA: TGTGCCAGCAGCTTACTAGCGGCGAGGGAGACCCAGTACTTC. Its translation is CASSLLAARETQYF.

On this clonotype: A junction end diverges from the germline sequence, so it may reflect a read error. V gene TRBV9 combines with J gene TRBJ2-2; possibly TRBD2 for D (6 bases). The CDR3 sequence is 17 residues long. Germline CDR1 and CDR2: SGDLS and YYNGEE. CDR3 residues: CASGGRRDSPDTRELFF. The CDR3 nucleotides read TGTGCCAGCGGTGGTCGTAGGGACTCACCCGACACCAGGGAGCTGTTTTTT.

This clonotype turned up a few times. This rearrangement joins TRBV7-9 to TRBJ2-1; D unclear. Germline V gives CDR1 SEHNR, CDR2 FQNEAQ (reference sequence). The length of the CDR3 is 14 residues. The ends were cut back, 6 bases at V and 7 bases at J, with 16 bases in the middle. CDR3 region: CASRGSTPVNEQFF. As DNA, the CDR3 is TGTGCCAGCAGGGGTTCTACCCCTGTGAATGAGCAGTTCTTC.

The chain combines TRBV30 with TRBJ1-5, with a tentative D call TRBD1 (6 bases). Germline V lookup: CDR1 GTSNPN, CDR2 SVGIG (reference sequence). The CDR3 is 14 residues long. Trimming shortened V by 0 bases and J by 7 bases, and 13 bases separated the two germline ends. The CDR3 region is CAWSVEGGKQPQHF. The CDR3 bases are TGTGCCTGGAGTGTAGAGGGGGGGAAACAGCCCCAGCATTTT.

This clonotype has only a few counts. This sequence joins TRBV20-1 and TRBJ2-1; TRBD2 agrees at 12 bases. Germline V gene lookup returns CDR1 DFQATT and CDR2 SNEGSKA (reference sequence). The CDR3 is 14 amino acids. V lost 6 bases to trimming and J lost 5 bases; unmatched junction nucleotides: 5. CDR3: CSALAGGRNNEQFF. The CDR3 DNA reads as TGCAGTGCCCTAGCGGGAGGGAGAAACAATGAGCAGTTCTTC.

Only a few counts were recorded for this clonotype. V and J are TRBV5-1 and TRBJ1-2, with D possibly being TRBD1 (5 bases). Trimming took off 3 bases at V and 8 bases at J, with 14 bases between the two ends. The CDR3 is 13 amino acids. Germline V gene data show CDR1 as SGHRS and CDR2 as YFSETQ. The CDR3 nucleotides are TGCGCCAGCAGCTGGGGGGAGATCGCGGGCTACACCTTC. Its translation: CASSWGEIAGYTF.